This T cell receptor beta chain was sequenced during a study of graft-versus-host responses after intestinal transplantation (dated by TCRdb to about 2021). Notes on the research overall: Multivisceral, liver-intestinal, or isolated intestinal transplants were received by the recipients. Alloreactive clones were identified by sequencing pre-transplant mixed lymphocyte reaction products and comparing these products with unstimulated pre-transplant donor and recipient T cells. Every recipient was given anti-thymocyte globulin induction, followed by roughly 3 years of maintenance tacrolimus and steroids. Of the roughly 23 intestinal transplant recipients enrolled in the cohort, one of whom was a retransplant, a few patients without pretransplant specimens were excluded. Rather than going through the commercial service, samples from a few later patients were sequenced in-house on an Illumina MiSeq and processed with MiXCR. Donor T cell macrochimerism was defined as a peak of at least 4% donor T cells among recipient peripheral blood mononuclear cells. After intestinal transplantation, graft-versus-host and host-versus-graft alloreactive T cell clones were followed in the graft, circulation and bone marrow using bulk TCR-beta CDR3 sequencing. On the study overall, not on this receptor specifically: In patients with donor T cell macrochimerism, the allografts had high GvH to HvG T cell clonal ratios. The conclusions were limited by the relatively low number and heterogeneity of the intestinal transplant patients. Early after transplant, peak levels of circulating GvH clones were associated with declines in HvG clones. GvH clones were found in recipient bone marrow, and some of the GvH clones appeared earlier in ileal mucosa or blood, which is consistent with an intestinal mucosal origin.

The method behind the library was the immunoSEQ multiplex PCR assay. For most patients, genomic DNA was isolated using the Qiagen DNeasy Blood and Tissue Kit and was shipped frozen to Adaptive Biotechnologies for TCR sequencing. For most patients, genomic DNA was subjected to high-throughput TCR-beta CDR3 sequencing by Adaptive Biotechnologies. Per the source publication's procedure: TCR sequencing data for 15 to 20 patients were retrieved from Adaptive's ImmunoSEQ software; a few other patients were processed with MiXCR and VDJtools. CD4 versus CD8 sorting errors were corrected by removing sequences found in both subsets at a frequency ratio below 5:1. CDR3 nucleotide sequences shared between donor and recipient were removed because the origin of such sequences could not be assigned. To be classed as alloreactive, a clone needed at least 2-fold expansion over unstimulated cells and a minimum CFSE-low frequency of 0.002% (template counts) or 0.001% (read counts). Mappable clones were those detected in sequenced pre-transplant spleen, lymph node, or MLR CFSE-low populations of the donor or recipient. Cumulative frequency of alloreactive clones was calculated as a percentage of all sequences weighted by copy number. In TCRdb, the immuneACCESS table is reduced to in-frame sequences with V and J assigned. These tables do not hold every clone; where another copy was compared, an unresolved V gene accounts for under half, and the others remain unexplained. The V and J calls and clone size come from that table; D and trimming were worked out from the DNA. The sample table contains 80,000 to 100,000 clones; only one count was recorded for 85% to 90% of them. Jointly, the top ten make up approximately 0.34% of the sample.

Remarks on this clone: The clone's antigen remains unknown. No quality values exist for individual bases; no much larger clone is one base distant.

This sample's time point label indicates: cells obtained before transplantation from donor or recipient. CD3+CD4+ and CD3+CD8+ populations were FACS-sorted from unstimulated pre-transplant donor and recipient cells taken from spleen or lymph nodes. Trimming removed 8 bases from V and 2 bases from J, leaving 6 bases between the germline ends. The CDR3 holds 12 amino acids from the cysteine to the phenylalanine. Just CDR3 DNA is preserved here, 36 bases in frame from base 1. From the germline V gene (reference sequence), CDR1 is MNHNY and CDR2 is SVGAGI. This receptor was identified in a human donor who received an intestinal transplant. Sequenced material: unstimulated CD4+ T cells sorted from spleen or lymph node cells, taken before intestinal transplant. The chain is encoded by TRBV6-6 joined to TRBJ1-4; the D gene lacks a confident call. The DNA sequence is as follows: TGTGCCAGCCGCGTGACTAATGAAAAACTGTTTTTT. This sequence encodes CASRVTNEKLFF.